This T cell receptor (beta chain) is from a study of blood T cell repertoires in COVID-19. For the study at large: Samples representing acute and convalescent COVID-19 were sourced from the United States, Italy and Spain.

Trimming pared 3 bases from V and 2 bases from J, leaving 11 bases between. This CDR3 has 14 amino acids. CDR1 DFQATT and CDR2 SNEGSKA come from the germline V gene (reference sequence). Under the authors' procedure: Amplifying reference gene primers gave estimates of nucleated cell counts. Libraries were prepared by immunoSEQ multiplex PCR; TCRdb keeps only in-frame clonotypes and omits some of them. V and J calls and clone size are those listed in that table; D and trimming were worked out from the DNA. The sample consists of about 87,000 clones, around 75% of them appearing once. This receptor was identified in a woman in her fifties or sixties with acute or convalescent COVID-19. The chain is built from TRBV20-1 and TRBJ1-5; D gene unclear. The sequencing input was peripheral blood. CDR3 DNA sequence: TGCAGTGCTAGTTCGAGAGTAGGCAATCAGCCCCAGCATTTT. As protein: CSASSRVGNQPQHF.